What follows are 14 T cell receptor beta chains derived from one specimen sequenced in a study of T cell responses to AZD1222 COVID-19 vaccine. Some clones are missing from TCRdb's copy, which holds only in-frame ones; the method was immunoSEQ multiplex PCR. The top ten clones hold over 15% of a sample with some 63,000 clones, around 80% of them seen once. The sample was peripheral blood, taken on day 0 of AZD1222 vaccination. The receptors shown here come from an adult in good health.

The CDR3: CASRGLLPISYNEQFF. CDR3 nucleotides: TGTGCCAGTAGAGGACTCCTGCCTATCTCCTACAATGAGCAGTTCTTC. The genes are TRBV21-1 and TRBJ2-1; the table's TRBD2 call for D was not verified on the DNA. TRBV21-1 is classified as a pseudogene. This CDR3 spans 16 amino acids.

V gene TRBV6-5 combines with J gene TRBJ1-2; D is uncertain. Germline V gene sequence: CDR1 MNHEY, CDR2 SVGAGI. The CDR3 is made up of 11 amino acids. The ends were cut back, 4 bases at V and 12 bases at J, with 12 bases in the middle. Here the CDR3 DNA reads TGTGCCAGCAGTTCCCTGACGGGAGACACCTTC. Protein sequence: CASSSLTGDTF.

V usage is TRBV7-8 and J usage is TRBJ2-2, with TRBD1 matching over 8 bases. Germline assignment: CDR1 SGHVS and CDR2 FQNEAQ. The CDR3 is 16 amino acids. V lost 5 bases and J lost 1; bases outside the gene matches: 6. CDR3 DNA: TGTGCCAGCAGCACCCGGACAGGGTGGAACACCGGGGAGCTGTTTTTT. It specifies CASSTRTGWNTGELFF.

The genes are TRBV12-3 or TRBV12-4 and TRBJ2-1; unclear D gene. This CDR3 has 11 residues. V lost 11 bases and J 4 bases, leaving 9 bases between the germline ends. DNA of the CDR3: TGTGCCTGTAGTAATTACAATGAGCAGTTCTTC. Protein product: CACSNYNEQFF.

J is TRBJ1-1 and V is TRBV5-5; possible D gene TRBD1, 6 bases. The germline CDR1 and CDR2 sequences are SGHKS and YYEKEE (reference sequence). Deletions cut 4 bases from V and 6 bases from J, with 22 bases between. There are 16 residues in the CDR3. The CDR3 nucleotides read TGTGCCAGCAGCCACCGGGACATTTCTTTAGGCCCTGAAGCTTTCTTT. Protein sequence: CASSHRDISLGPEAFF.

This clone was seen once. CDR3 sequence reads: CASGLDRGSPLHF. CDR3 in DNA: TGTGCTAGTGGTTTAGACAGGGGATCACCCCTCCACTTT. The chain has TRBV12-5 and TRBJ1-6, with TRBD1 identical over 8 bases. This CDR3 is built from 13 residues. Germline V gene data show CDR1 as LGHNT and CDR2 as FRNRAP. The V gene end was trimmed by 3 bases and the J gene end by 10 bases; junction bases not matched to a gene: 2.

The CDR3 DNA reads TGTGCCAGCAGCCAACAAGCAAGGCAGCCCCAGCATTTT. It codes for CASSQQARQPQHF. This sequence joins TRBV3-1 (or the pseudogene TRBV3-2) and TRBJ1-5; D is undetermined. This CDR3 is 13 amino acids long. V dropped 2 bases and J dropped 7 bases, with 9 bases sitting between them. CDR1 is LGHDT, CDR2 YNNKEL, per germline (reference sequence).

The CDR3 region has the DNA TGTGCCAGCTCATCCCCAGACAGAAACGACTATGAGCAGTTCTTC. It yields the protein CASSSPDRNDYEQFF. The chain joins TRBV18 to TRBJ2-1; D perhaps matches TRBD1 (5 bases). V was clipped by 5 bases and J by 8 bases, with 19 bases between them. This CDR3 contains 15 residues. Germline V gives CDR1 KGHSH, CDR2 LQKENI.

The V gene is TRBV9, the J gene TRBJ1-5; 7 bases fit TRBD1. Germline values: CDR1 SGDLS, CDR2 YYNGEE. The V and J ends lost 0 bases and 4 bases, in that order; junction bases with no gene match: 4. This CDR3 has 15 amino acids. CDR3 amino acids: CASSVGTGGNQPQHF. The CDR3 bases are TGTGCCAGCAGCGTAGGGACAGGAGGAAATCAGCCCCAGCATTTT.

The chain recombines TRBV7-9 with TRBJ1-1; D is possibly TRBD1 (5 bases). The V and J ends lost 5 bases and 7 bases respectively, with 11 bases between them. The CDR3 runs to 12 residues. Germline CDR1 reads SEHNR; CDR2 reads FQNEAQ (reference sequence). CDR3 nucleotides: TGTGCCAGCAGCAGAGGGGAGGATGAAGCTTTCTTT. It codes for CASSRGEDEAFF.

This clone was counted a few times. The chain employs TRBV19 and TRBJ1-1; unclear D gene. The CDR3 spans 15 residues. Germline loops: CDR1 LNHDA, CDR2 SQIVND (reference sequence). V shed 4 bases and J shed 3 bases, with 15 bases lying between them. DNA for the CDR3: TGTGCCAGTAGTACTTCCTATTCGGGTGACACTGAAGCTTTCTTT. This codes for CASSTSYSGDTEAFF. The entire variable domain, with the rest obtained from reference TRBV19 and TRBJ1-1, is as follows: DGGITQSPKYLFRKEGQNVTLSCEQNLNHDAMYWYRQDPGQGLRLIYYSQIVNDFQKGDIAEGYSVSREKKESFPLTVTSAQKNPTAFYLCASSTSYSGDTEAFFGQGTRLTVV.

This clone was counted once. The CDR3 DNA sequence: TGTGCCACCAGTCAACAGGGGAATGAAAAACTGTTTTTT. Its translation is CATSQQGNEKLFF. The chain combines TRBV24-1 with TRBJ1-4, with 7 positions matching TRBD1. Germline values: CDR1 KGHDR, CDR2 SFDVKD. After removal of 6 bases from V and 5 bases from J, the junction contained 2 bases not matched to a gene. The CDR3 runs 13 residues.

The chain recombines TRBV6-4 with TRBJ2-7, with a weak D call TRBD1 (5 bases). Deletions cut 5 bases from V and 0 bases from J, with 11 bases between. This CDR3 is built from 14 residues. The germline V gene encodes CDR1 MRHNA and CDR2 SNTAGT. For the CDR3, the DNA is TGTGCCAGCAGTCCGACAGCGAGCTCCTACGAGCAGTACTTC. Residues: CASSPTASSYEQYF.

This clone was picked up a small number of times. The V gene is TRBV5-1, the J gene TRBJ2-3; a weak D match, TRBD2 (6 bases). The V gene lost 4 bases and the J gene lost 3 bases, with 12 bases spanning the gap. CDR1 and CDR2 (germline): SGHRS, YFSETQ. The CDR3 length is 14 residues. For the CDR3, the DNA is TGCGCCAGCAGCGGAGGGCGGAGGACAGATACGCAGTATTTT. This sequence encodes CASSGGRRTDTQYF.